The rows below give T cell receptor beta chains drawn from one sample of a study of graft-versus-host responses after intestinal transplantation. No antigen has been identified for these receptors. Some clones are missing from TCRdb's copy, which holds only in-frame ones; the method was immunoSEQ multiplex PCR. The top ten clones hold about 0.4% of a sample with approximately 70,000 clones, approximately 84% of them seen once. The sequences come from unstimulated CD4+ T cells sorted from spleen or lymph node cells, collected before transplant. The receptors originated from a human donor who was the organ donor for an intestinal transplant. Both conserved end residues are part of each CDR3. D genes are given only for firm matches. Some rows have no size entry. The others give once, few or many, or a class for an expanded clone.

d_call clone_size j_call v_call cdr3_aa cdr3_nt
NA NA TRBJ2-3 TRBV6-6 CASRASTDTQYF TGTGCCAGCAGGGCAAGCACAGATACGCAGTATTTT
NA NA TRBJ1-2 TRBV7-2 CASSLVRGLLNDYGYTF TGTGCCAGCAGCTTAGTTCGGGGATTGCTGAACGACTATGGCTACACCTTC
NA NA TRBJ2-1 TRBV2 CASSSDTGSYNEQFF TGTGCCAGCAGTTCGGACACTGGCTCCTACAATGAGCAGTTCTTC
NA NA TRBJ2-5 TRBV6-5 CASRSTGSQETQYF TGTGCCAGCCGATCAACCGGGAGCCAAGAGACCCAGTACTTC
NA NA TRBJ1-2 TRBV15 CATSRGTERDYGYTF TGTGCCACCAGCAGAGGTACAGAAAGAGACTATGGCTACACCTTC
NA once TRBJ2-3 TRBV7-3 CASSLTLALMGAQYF TGTGCCAGCAGCTTAACGCTAGCGCTAATGGGGGCGCAGTATTTT
NA once TRBJ1-2 TRBV30 CAWSVQTGNGYTF TGTGCCTGGAGTGTGCAGACGGGTAATGGCTACACCTTC
NA NA TRBJ1-1 TRBV30 CAWTDLGGSVTEAFF TGTGCCTGGACCGACCTGGGGGGTTCGGTCACTGAAGCTTTCTTT
TRBD1 few TRBJ2-5 TRBV5-4 CASSRQGSSETQYF TGTGCCAGCAGTAGACAGGGGAGTTCAGAGACCCAGTACTTC
NA NA TRBJ1-5 TRBV28 CASSFYTPGAQHF TGTGCCAGCAGTTTTTACACGCCGGGGGCCCAGCATTTT
NA few TRBJ1-5 TRBV12-2 CASRSLAQHF TGTGCAAGTCGCTCCCTCGCCCAGCATTTT
TRBD1 NA TRBJ1-6 TRBV7-8 CASSPETGRYNSPLHF TGTGCCAGCAGCCCGGAGACAGGGAGGTATAATTCACCCCTCCACTTT
TRBD1 NA TRBJ1-4 TRBV27 CASRPPDRARGEKLFF TGTGCCAGCAGACCACCCGACAGGGCAAGGGGTGAAAAACTGTTTTTT
NA NA TRBJ2-2 TRBV5-1 CASSLEGFTGELFF TGCGCCAGCAGCTTGGAGGGGTTTACCGGGGAGCTGTTTTTT
TRBD2 NA TRBJ2-5 TRBV18 CASSPWRGEETQYF TGTGCCAGCTCGCCGTGGCGGGGGGAGGAGACCCAGTACTTC
NA NA TRBJ2-1 TRBV5-1 CASSSVLGNEQFF TGCGCCAGCAGCTCGGTACTAGGCAATGAGCAGTTCTTC
NA NA TRBJ2-1 TRBV30 CAWSGREGAYNEQFF TGTGCCTGGAGTGGCCGGGAGGGGGCATACAATGAGCAGTTCTTC
NA NA TRBJ1-4 TRBV5-1 CASSLAEGVLGKLFF TGCGCCAGCAGCTTGGCCGAGGGGGTCCTCGGTAAACTGTTTTTT
NA NA TRBJ1-5 TRBV27 CASSLSQHDFTGDSNQPQHF TGTGCCAGCAGTTTATCACAACACGATTTTACGGGGGATAGCAATCAGCCCCAGCATTTT
NA NA TRBJ2-5 TRBV5-5 CASSQDRAWGAQYF TGTGCCAGCAGCCAAGACAGGGCCTGGGGGGCCCAGTACTTC
NA once TRBJ2-2 TRBV6-1 CASRNNRGGTGELFF TGTGCCAGCAGAAACAACAGGGGAGGTACCGGGGAGCTGTTTTTT
TRBD2 once TRBJ2-3 TRBV7-9 CASSSRLAGSDTQYF TGTGCCAGCAGCTCCCGACTAGCGGGGTCAGATACGCAGTATTTT
NA few TRBJ1-6 TRBV30 CAWSVRGNSPLHF TGTGCCTGGAGTGTACGAGGGAATTCACCCCTCCACTTT
NA few TRBJ1-2 TRBV10-3 CATWDAGGYTF TGTGCCACTTGGGACGCGGGGGGCTACACCTTC
NA NA TRBJ2-4 TRBV6-5 CASSYSNQAKNIQYF TGTGCCAGCAGTTACTCGAACCAGGCCAAAAACATTCAGTACTTC
TRBD1 NA TRBJ2-2 TRBV2 CASSVGQTDTGELFF TGTGCCAGCAGTGTGGGACAGACGGACACCGGGGAGCTGTTTTTT